Listed below are T cell receptor beta chains from one sample, sequenced in a study of cytotoxic CD8 clonotypes in ibrutinib-treated CLL. The table came from immunoSEQ multiplex PCR; TCRdb's copy has only in-frame clones and leaves some out. The data contain 300,000 to 400,000 clones, 67% of them singletons. The sequences come from PBMCs, collected after 36 months of ibrutinib treatment. The receptors were sampled from a human donor with chronic lymphocytic leukemia. CDR3s include the opening cysteine and the closing phenylalanine or tryptophan. A D gene is named only where the DNA matches it firmly. Only some rows state a clone size, as once, few, many or a class for expanded clones.

TGTGCCAGCAGTGGTGGGGGAGGGGCCCCCAATGAGCAGTTCTTC	CASSGGGGAPNEQFF	TRBD2	-	TRBV27	TRBJ2-1
TGCAGCGTTCCGGGACAGGTCTACAATGAGCAGTTCTTC	CSVPGQVYNEQFF	TRBD1	-	TRBV29-1	TRBJ2-1
TGTGCCAGCAGCGTAGCACCGGAAAGACTCACAGATACGCAGTATTTT	CASSVAPERLTDTQYF	-	-	TRBV9	TRBJ2-3
TGTGCCAGCAACCAACAGGGGGGTGATGAAAAACTGTTTTTT	CASNQQGGDEKLFF	TRBD1	-	TRBV6-6	TRBJ1-4
TGTGCCAGCAGCCAAGGGTCGCTAGCGGGGGGGCCTAGTGAGCAGTTCTTC	CASSQGSLAGGPSEQFF	TRBD2	few	TRBV4-2	TRBJ2-1
TGTGCCAGCAGGCTCGATTCCTACAATGAGCAGTTCTTC	CASRLDSYNEQFF	-	-	TRBV6-5	TRBJ2-1
TGTGCCAGCAGTTTCAGGGAATGGTCCGGGGAGCTGTTTTTT	CASSFREWSGELFF	-	few	TRBV28	TRBJ2-2
TGTGCCAGCGCCCGAGACTATAATTCACCCCTCCACTTT	CASARDYNSPLHF	-	once	TRBV5-6	TRBJ1-6
TGTGCCAGCAGTTCCCGACTCGCTAGCTCCTACAATGAGCAGTTCTTC	CASSSRLASSYNEQFF	-	-	TRBV27	TRBJ2-1
TGTGCCAGCAGCTTACTGGACAGAATGAACACTGAAGCTTTCTTT	CASSLLDRMNTEAFF	-	-	TRBV7-3	TRBJ1-1
TGCGCCAGCAGCCAAGGTTTCCTAGCCAAAAACATTCAGTACTTC	CASSQGFLAKNIQYF	-	-	TRBV4-1	TRBJ2-4
TGTGCCTGGAGCGGGGGGCGGAACGAGCAGTACTTC	CAWSGGRNEQYF	-	-	TRBV30	TRBJ2-7
TGCGCCAGCAGCCAGGGACCGGGACAGGGGGCGAACTATGGCTACACCTTC	CASSQGPGQGANYGYTF	TRBD1	-	TRBV4-3	TRBJ1-2
TGTGCCAGCAGCGACGGGACTAGCGGGGGTCCGTACCAAGAGACCCAGTACTTC	CASSDGTSGGPYQETQYF	TRBD2	-	TRBV9	TRBJ2-5
TGCGCCAGCAGCTCGAGAGGACAGGGAGCTAATGAAAAACTGTTTTTT	CASSSRGQGANEKLFF	TRBD1	-	TRBV5-1	TRBJ1-4
TGTGCCAGCAGCTTATGGGGCGGGGAGACTGAAGCTTTCTTT	CASSLWGGETEAFF	-	-	TRBV7-2	TRBJ1-1
TGTGCCAGCAGCTTAGGTACGCAGCAAGAGACCCAGTACTTC	CASSLGTQQETQYF	-	-	TRBV7-2	TRBJ2-5
TGTGCCAGCAGTTTAAGGCACAATGAGCAGTTCTTC	CASSLRHNEQFF	-	few	TRBV27	TRBJ2-1
TGTGCCAGCAGTGAATTCCGGAGGATTATCGACACTGAAGCTTTCTTT	CASSEFRRIIDTEAFF	-	few	TRBV6-1	TRBJ1-1
TGTGCCAGCAGCTTTAACGACAAGTGGCATGGCTACACCTTC	CASSFNDKWHGYTF	-	-	TRBV5-5	TRBJ1-2
TGCAGCGTTGAGCTCCTAGCGGGGGTTTCCTACGAGCAGTACTTC	CSVELLAGVSYEQYF	TRBD2	-	TRBV29-1	TRBJ2-7
TGCGCCAGCAGCTTGGCCTCGGCAGGGGGAACCTATGGCTACACCTTC	CASSLASAGGTYGYTF	TRBD1	-	TRBV5-1	TRBJ1-2
TGTGCCAGCAGTGAATATCGGGAGGGAGGTGAGCAGTTCTTC	CASSEYREGGEQFF	TRBD2	-	TRBV25-1	TRBJ2-1
TGTGCCAGCAGTTATTCCGGGACAGAGACCTATGGCTACACCTTC	CASSYSGTETYGYTF	TRBD1	-	TRBV6-5	TRBJ1-2
TGTGCCAGCAGTGTAACTAGCGGGGGTTCTACCTACGAGCAGTACTTC	CASSVTSGGSTYEQYF	TRBD2	-	TRBV2	TRBJ2-7
TGTGCCAGCAGCTCCGTGGTGGGTCGCTACGAGCAGTACTTC	CASSSVVGRYEQYF	-	-	TRBV11-2	TRBJ2-7
TGCGCCAGCAGCTTGTCGGGGGCGAGGGAAAAACTGTTTTTT	CASSLSGAREKLFF	-	-	TRBV5-1	TRBJ1-4
TGTGCCAGCAGCAAAATCAACAGGACAGGGTCTTTTGACGAGCAGTACTTC	CASSKINRTGSFDEQYF	-	few	TRBV21-1	TRBJ2-7
TGTGCCAGCAGCTTAGCGCGAGCGGACACCGGGGAGCTGTTTTTT	CASSLARADTGELFF	-	-	TRBV7-2	TRBJ2-2